This T cell receptor (beta chain) appears in the sequencing data of a study of T cells after posttransplantation cyclophosphamide. This clone was recorded at least ten times. The target antigen is unknown. Broader study findings: Skin or GI-infiltrating T cells shared few TRB sequences with blood. Recipient CMV seropositivity and CMV reactivation strongly tracked TRB clonality. Donor CD8+ memory clones often dominated recipient blood repertoires at later times.

Here immunoSEQ multiplex PCR was the method, and the copy in TCRdb shows in-frame clones only, minus some. The sample is made up of about 9,200 clones, none counted only once. Per germline, CDR1 SGHDN and CDR2 FVKESK. Trimming shortened V by 0 bases and J by 0 bases, and 11 bases separated the two germline ends. The length of the CDR3 is 16 residues. A marrow graft followed busulfan-fludarabine conditioning, with cyclophosphamide on days +3 and +4. The TCR originated in a female patient between 40 and 50 years old who received an allogeneic stem cell transplant from a related donor, was CMV-positive, and had no GVHD. Some T cells may be supplied by the graft donor. The chain employs TRBV14 and TRBJ1-1; D gene unclear. This material consisted of PBMCs, taken after allogeneic stem cell transplant with posttransplant cyclophosphamide. CDR3 nucleotide sequence: TGTGCCAGCAGCCAAGATAAGGCAGATATGAACACTGAAGCTTTCTTT. Translating gives CASSQDKADMNTEAFF.